Listed below are T cell receptor beta chains from one sample, sequenced in a study of CD8+ T cells in alopecia areata. Here immunoSEQ multiplex PCR was the method, and the copy in TCRdb shows in-frame clones only, minus some. The sample records about 210,000 clones, approximately 38% being singletons. The source was CD4+ T cells sorted from blood, collected at approximately week 31, from a patient treated with tofacitinib. The source of these receptors is a human donor with alopecia areata. Each CDR3 is given with its conserved first and last residue. Clone size is shown for a subset of rows, as once, few, many or a class of expanded clone.

abundance: -; v_gene: TRBV2; CDR3aa: CASKETGGGEQYF
abundance: -; v_gene: TRBV19; CDR3aa: CASKGTGRAANYGYTF
abundance: -; v_gene: TRBV7-8; CDR3aa: CASSYRYGDYNEQFF
abundance: few; v_gene: TRBV18; CDR3aa: CASSPPASSGVTGELFF
abundance: few; v_gene: TRBV15; CDR3aa: CATSRDRGGYGYTF
abundance: -; v_gene: TRBV27; CDR3aa: CASRRQRDYEQYF
abundance: few; v_gene: TRBV9; CDR3aa: CASSGSTDSTDTQYF
abundance: -; v_gene: TRBV30; CDR3aa: CAWNNHFSGANVLTF
abundance: -; v_gene: TRBV28; CDR3aa: CASSLMTPILNEQFF
abundance: -; v_gene: TRBV27; CDR3aa: CASSFGRGTGELFF
abundance: -; v_gene: TRBV10-3; CDR3aa: CAIREAGDTQYF
abundance: -; v_gene: TRBV29-1; CDR3aa: CSVERLITDTQYF
abundance: -; v_gene: TRBV4-1; CDR3aa: CASSHPMSQPQHF
abundance: many; v_gene: TRBV10-3; CDR3aa: CAISESKDGAGEQYF
abundance: few; v_gene: TRBV2; CDR3aa: CASRQTDSNEKLFF
abundance: few; v_gene: TRBV29-1; CDR3aa: CSVEVVQGLGQYF
abundance: -; v_gene: TRBV7-3; CDR3aa: CASSSRTSGYNEQFF
abundance: once; v_gene: TRBV6-6; CDR3aa: CASSYGGGREETQYF
abundance: few; v_gene: TRBV7-2; CDR3aa: CASSLGMGAGIWDTQYF
abundance: -; v_gene: TRBV29-1; CDR3aa: CSVPAGRISRSEQFF
abundance: -; v_gene: TRBV9; CDR3aa: CASSAGTSGNYEQYF
abundance: -; v_gene: TRBV5-1; CDR3aa: CASSLQGFEAFF
abundance: -; v_gene: TRBV6-1; CDR3aa: CASSTGGLSNQPQHF
abundance: few; v_gene: TRBV6-5; CDR3aa: CASSYSRQGTSEAFF
abundance: -; v_gene: TRBV29-1; CDR3aa: CSAPSAGWGDTQYF
abundance: few; v_gene: TRBV2; CDR3aa: CAWRTAPSAYGYTF
abundance: -; v_gene: TRBV5-6; CDR3aa: CASSLEAGEAFF
abundance: few; v_gene: TRBV30; CDR3aa: CAWSAPTGKKDTEAFF
abundance: few; v_gene: TRBV5-1; CDR3aa: CASSSPGTDNNEQFF
abundance: -; v_gene: TRBV29-1; CDR3aa: CSVVEPARADTQYF
abundance: few; v_gene: TRBV29-1; CDR3aa: CSVGLAGYNEQFF
abundance: -; v_gene: TRBV6-1; CDR3aa: CASIREESGYGYTF
abundance: few; v_gene: TRBV7-2; CDR3aa: CASSFPGQRAKNIQYF
abundance: -; v_gene: TRBV29-1; CDR3aa: CSVVFNEKLFF
abundance: few; v_gene: TRBV19; CDR3aa: CASSILGQGRKGYTF
abundance: -; v_gene: TRBV7-2; CDR3aa: CASSSRDRAAMNTEAFF
abundance: -; v_gene: TRBV5-1; CDR3aa: CASSLGAGLAGDYEQYF
abundance: -; v_gene: TRBV28; CDR3aa: CAILGRTSGANVLTF
abundance: -; v_gene: TRBV7-8; CDR3aa: CASSSTGSGYTF
abundance: -; v_gene: TRBV30; CDR3aa: CAWSSRGGNTEAFF
abundance: -; v_gene: TRBV6-1; CDR3aa: CATFSVIYEQYF
abundance: many; v_gene: TRBV5-1; CDR3aa: CASSLDTGSYNEQFF